Each of the 11 T cell receptor beta chains below was sequenced from the same sample in a study of shared clonotypes between healthy human individuals. Assay: immunoSEQ multiplex PCR; the TCRdb copy retains only in-frame clones and omits some. The repertoire includes fewer than 3 million clones, under 95% of them detected once, and around 0.38% sits in the top ten. Sequencing was done on a sample of naive CD4+ T cells from PBMCs. The subset was: CD45RA+ positively selected. All receptors come from a young man in good health. Some clones in this sample may be carry-over from other donors' samples.

V and J are TRBV21-1 and TRBJ1-1; TRBD1, the table's D call, was not compared with the DNA. TRBV21-1 corresponds to a pseudogene. CDR3 length: 13 amino acids. The CDR3 DNA is TGTGCCAGCAGCAGCCCGCACAGGGGGGAAGCTTTCTTT. Encoded protein: CASSSPHRGEAFF.

CDR3 sequence: CASSQVTPGGRGPLGYTF. CDR3 sequence (DNA): TGCGCCAGCAGCCAAGTGACCCCTGGCGGGAGGGGGCCCCTTGGCTACACCTTC. The chain couples TRBV4-1 to TRBJ1-2; 7 bases are a match to TRBD1. J gave up 7 bases and V 1 base, and 18 bases lay outside the gene matches. The CDR3 has 18 amino acids. Germline lookup yields CDR1 MGHRA and CDR2 YSYEKL.

V gene TRBV2 combines with J gene TRBJ2-3; possible D gene TRBD2, 6 bases. This CDR3 comprises 14 residues. Trimming stripped 10 bases from V and 2 bases from J, with 16 bases between. Germline lookup yields CDR1 SNHLY and CDR2 FYNNEI. The CDR3 loop is CATRRGLVTDTQYF. The CDR3, as DNA: TGTGCCACTCGGCGGGGATTGGTCACAGATACGCAGTATTTT.

The chain employs TRBV7-2 and TRBJ1-5; D is perhaps TRBD1 (5 bases). Trimming removed 4 bases from V and 5 bases from J, with 12 bases in between. Germline V gene lookup returns CDR1 SGHTA and CDR2 FQGNSA. The CDR3 is 14 residues long. This CDR3 is CASSYAGNDQPQHF. DNA of the CDR3: TGTGCCAGCAGCTACGCAGGGAACGATCAGCCCCAGCATTTT. Filled out from reference TRBV7-2 and TRBJ1-5, the complete variable domain reads GAGVSQSPSNKVTEKGKDVELRCDPISGHTALYWYRQSLGQGLEFLIYFQGNSAPDKSGLPSDRFSAERTGGSVSTLTIQRTQQEDSAVYLCASSYAGNDQPQHFGDGTRLSIL.

This chain connects TRBV10-3 to TRBJ2-1; 9 bases align to TRBD1. This CDR3 has 14 amino acids. With 7 bases clipped from V and 5 bases from J, the junction kept 6 bases outside the gene matches. CDR1 and CDR2 (germline): ENHRY, SYGVKD. CDR3: CAINRGQGDNEQFF. Here the CDR3 DNA reads TGTGCCATCAACAGGGGGCAGGGGGACAATGAGCAGTTCTTC.

The rearrangement joins TRBV5-1 to TRBJ1-4, with D possibly being TRBD1 (5 bases). V was pared by 4 bases and J by 3 bases, with 10 bases between. Germline lookup yields CDR1 SGHRS and CDR2 YFSETQ. CDR3 length equals 14 residues. The CDR3 here is CASSDRDPNEKLFF. CDR3 coding DNA: TGCGCCAGCAGCGATCGGGACCCTAATGAAAAACTGTTTTTT. Filled out from reference TRBV5-1 and TRBJ1-4, the complete variable domain reads KAGVTQTPRYLIKTRGQQVTLSCSPISGHRSVSWYQQTPGQGLQFLFEYFSETQRNKGNFPGRFSGRQFSNSRSEMNVSTLELGDSALYLCASSDRDPNEKLFFGSGTQLSVL.

The chain couples TRBV9 to TRBJ1-1; no firm D call. V gave up 3 bases and J gave up 1 base, with 7 bases separating them. CDR3 length: 13 amino acids. Germline V lookup: CDR1 SGDLS, CDR2 YYNGEE. For the CDR3, the DNA is TGTGCCAGCAGCGCAGAGGAGAACACTGAAGCTTTCTTT. This gives the protein CASSAEENTEAFF.

The chain employs TRBV5-1 and TRBJ2-6; no firm D call. Trimming took off 4 bases at V and 0 bases at J, with 8 bases between the two ends. Looked up from germline, CDR1 is SGHRS and CDR2 is YFSETQ. This CDR3 spans 15 amino acids. CDR3: CASSRADSGANVLTF. In DNA form, the CDR3 reads TGCGCCAGCAGCAGGGCAGACTCTGGGGCCAACGTCCTGACTTTC.

The chain joins TRBV7-2 to TRBJ2-7, with TRBD1 identical over 12 bases. Germline V gene data show CDR1 as SGHTA and CDR2 as FQGNSA. The CDR3 loop spans 16 amino acids. Trimming at V came to 1 base and at J to 6 bases, leaving 7 bases not matched to a gene. The CDR3 sequence: CASSLVGTGGFREQYF. As DNA, the CDR3 is TGTGCCAGCAGCTTAGTGGGGACAGGGGGCTTTCGCGAGCAGTACTTC.

The rearrangement uses TRBV29-1 and TRBJ2-2; D call uncertain. In germline, CDR1 is SQVTM, CDR2 ANQGSEA. The V and J ends lost 8 bases and 0 bases respectively, with 7 bases between them. The CDR3 runs 12 residues. This chain's CDR3 is CSIRTNTGELFF. The CDR3 DNA sequence: TGCAGCATTCGTACGAACACCGGGGAGCTGTTTTTT.

V is TRBV28 and J is TRBJ2-5, with D possibly called TRBD1 or TRBD2 (5 bases each). CDR3 size: 16 residues. In germline, CDR1 is MDHEN, CDR2 SYDVKM. V was clipped by 5 bases and J by 4 bases, with 20 bases between them. CDR3: CASSLRTLFGGETQYF. CDR3 in DNA: TGTGCCAGCAGTCTAAGGACACTTTTTGGGGGAGAGACCCAGTACTTC.